A selection of T cell receptor beta chains follows, all from one sample in a study of lymphopenia after photon versus proton radiotherapy. Generated by immunoSEQ multiplex PCR, the TCRdb table keeps only in-frame clones and is missing some. The data hold over 50,000 clones, with 70% to 90% observed a single time. The material sequenced was peripheral blood, taken from a patient treated with photon-based radiotherapy. The receptors were gathered from a man between 35 and 55 years old with gastric cancer. CDR3s include the opening cysteine and the closing phenylalanine or tryptophan. The order of the fields is clone size, J gene, V gene, D gene, CDR3 protein, CDR3 DNA. The D gene is left open where the match is weak. Size values are once, few and many counts, or a class for expanded clones, and some rows have none.

size: .; J: TRBJ1-5; V: TRBV18; D: TRBD1; CDR3: CASSPGTVDQPQHF; DNA: TGTGCCAGCTCACCCGGGACAGTCGATCAGCCCCAGCATTTT
size: .; J: TRBJ1-4; V: TRBV7-8; D: .; CDR3: CASSPPGTNEKLFF; DNA: TGTGCCAGCAGCCCCCCCGGTACAAATGAAAAACTGTTTTTT
size: .; J: TRBJ1-4; V: TRBV19; D: .; CDR3: CASSPGGGLINEKLFF; DNA: TGTGCCAGTAGTCCAGGAGGGGGACTGATTAATGAAAAACTGTTTTTT
size: .; J: TRBJ1-3; V: TRBV7-6; D: TRBD1; CDR3: CASSLRQGQSSGNTIYF; DNA: TGTGCCAGCAGCCTAAGACAGGGGCAAAGCTCTGGAAACACCATATATTTT
size: .; J: TRBJ1-1; V: TRBV13; D: .; CDR3: CASSFVNEAFF; DNA: TGTGCCAGCAGCTTCGTGAATGAAGCTTTCTTT
size: once; J: TRBJ2-7; V: TRBV25-1; D: TRBD1; CDR3: CASSAPTGTGTYEQYF; DNA: TGTGCCAGCAGTGCCCCGACCGGGACAGGGACCTACGAGCAGTACTTC
size: .; J: TRBJ2-4; V: TRBV2; D: .; CDR3: CASTAPLRGDIQYF; DNA: TGTGCCAGCACTGCCCCCCTTAGGGGGGACATTCAGTACTTC
size: .; J: TRBJ1-1; V: TRBV20-1; D: .; CDR3: CSARMSGEAFF; DNA: TGCAGTGCTAGAATGTCAGGTGAAGCTTTCTTT
size: few; J: TRBJ1-5; V: TRBV18; D: TRBD1; CDR3: CASSPGTVNQPQHF; DNA: TGTGCCAGCTCACCTGGGACAGTCAATCAGCCCCAGCATTTT
size: .; J: TRBJ1-3; V: TRBV29-1; D: .; CDR3: CSVENSGNTIYF; DNA: TGCAGCGTTGAAAATTCTGGAAACACCATATATTTT
size: .; J: TRBJ2-7; V: TRBV27; D: .; CDR3: CASSPTSSGVEQYF; DNA: TGTGCCAGCAGTCCCACCTCCTCGGGGGTCGAGCAGTACTTC
size: .; J: TRBJ1-2; V: TRBV19; D: .; CDR3: CASSWAESIGGYTF; DNA: TGTGCCAGTAGTTGGGCAGAGTCGATTGGTGGCTACACCTTC
size: .; J: TRBJ1-3; V: TRBV5-1; D: .; CDR3: CASSLAVGDSAGNTIYF; DNA: TGCGCCAGCAGCTTGGCGGTCGGGGATTCGGCTGGAAACACCATATATTTT
size: once; J: TRBJ2-1; V: TRBV10-3; D: .; CDR3: CAISDKSDLNEQFF; DNA: TGTGCCATCAGTGATAAGTCGGACCTTAATGAGCAGTTCTTC
size: .; J: TRBJ2-7; V: TRBV9; D: TRBD1; CDR3: CASSVGDRGPYEQYF; DNA: TGTGCCAGCAGCGTAGGGGACAGGGGCCCCTACGAGCAGTACTTC
size: few; J: TRBJ2-2; V: TRBV7-8; D: .; CDR3: CASSLLKNTGELFF; DNA: TGTGCCAGCAGCTTACTTAAGAACACCGGGGAGCTGTTTTTT
size: .; J: TRBJ2-1; V: TRBV30; D: TRBD1; CDR3: CAWDRGQGYEQFF; DNA: TGTGCCTGGGACCGGGGACAGGGTTATGAGCAGTTCTTC
size: .; J: TRBJ1-1; V: TRBV29-1; D: TRBD1; CDR3: CSVLGQGMNTEAFF; DNA: TGCAGCGTACTAGGACAGGGCATGAACACTGAAGCTTTCTTT
size: .; J: TRBJ2-1; V: TRBV18; D: TRBD2; CDR3: CASSLQLAANEQFF; DNA: TGTGCCAGCTCACTCCAACTAGCGGCGAATGAGCAGTTCTTC
size: .; J: TRBJ1-6; V: TRBV19; D: TRBD1; CDR3: CASSIDMGQGNSPLHF; DNA: TGTGCCAGTAGTATTGATATGGGACAGGGAAATTCACCCCTCCACTTT
size: few; J: TRBJ1-4; V: TRBV4-1; D: TRBD1; CDR3: CASSQGQGPYEKLFF; DNA: TGCGCCAGCAGCCAAGGACAGGGGCCGTATGAAAAACTGTTTTTT
size: .; J: TRBJ1-1; V: TRBV5-6; D: TRBD1; CDR3: CASSLVGQGGTEAFF; DNA: TGTGCCAGCAGCTTGGTTGGACAGGGGGGGACTGAAGCTTTCTTT
size: medium-sized; J: TRBJ2-3; V: TRBV4-3; D: TRBD1; CDR3: CASSQSSATRGSPGDTQYF; DNA: TGCGCCAGCAGCCAATCCTCCGCGACCAGGGGGAGTCCGGGAGATACGCAGTATTTT
size: .; J: TRBJ1-6; V: TRBV5-1; D: .; CDR3: CASSPQTGLYNSPLHF; DNA: TGCGCCAGCAGCCCCCAGACAGGTTTATATAATTCACCCCTCCACTTT
size: .; J: TRBJ2-2; V: TRBV19; D: .; CDR3: CASAGAAGTGELFF; DNA: TGTGCCAGTGCGGGGGCCGCGGGCACCGGGGAGCTGTTTTTT
size: .; J: TRBJ1-1; V: TRBV20-1; D: .; CDR3: CSAITLGEAFF; DNA: TGCAGTGCTATAACCTTGGGTGAAGCTTTCTTT
size: .; J: TRBJ1-3; V: TRBV11-2; D: .; CDR3: CASSLAGTRGNTIYF; DNA: TGTGCCAGCAGCTTAGCCGGGACACGTGGAAACACCATATATTTT
size: .; J: TRBJ1-2; V: TRBV30; D: .; CDR3: CAWSPPGLHYGYTF; DNA: TGTGCCTGGAGCCCCCCCGGACTCCACTATGGCTACACCTTC
size: .; J: TRBJ2-7; V: TRBV19; D: .; CDR3: CASSLSTGYEQYF; DNA: TGTGCCAGTAGCCTTAGCACTGGGTACGAGCAGTACTTC
size: .; J: TRBJ2-1; V: TRBV11-2; D: TRBD2; CDR3: CASSSGLAGVYNEQFF; DNA: TGTGCCAGCAGCTCGGGACTAGCGGGGGTCTACAATGAGCAGTTCTTC
size: .; J: TRBJ2-7; V: TRBV6-1; D: TRBD2; CDR3: CASSAWDGGTVEQYF; DNA: TGTGCCAGCAGTGCCTGGGACGGGGGGACCGTCGAGCAGTACTTC
size: .; J: TRBJ1-1; V: TRBV6-5; D: .; CDR3: CASSYAAGTEAFF; DNA: TGTGCCAGCAGTTACGCAGCGGGCACTGAAGCTTTCTTT
size: few; J: TRBJ2-5; V: TRBV25-1; D: .; CDR3: CASSERGHQETQYF; DNA: TGTGCCAGCAGTGAGAGGGGCCACCAAGAGACCCAGTACTTC
size: .; J: TRBJ2-5; V: TRBV2; D: .; CDR3: CASSSGVGETQYF; DNA: TGTGCCAGCAGCTCAGGGGTGGGGGAGACCCAGTACTTC
size: .; J: TRBJ1-5; V: TRBV6-5; D: .; CDR3: CASSSQNSNQPQHF; DNA: TGTGCCAGCAGTTCACAGAATAGCAATCAGCCCCAGCATTTT
size: .; J: TRBJ1-5; V: TRBV7-2; D: .; CDR3: CASSLGFPGIGNQPQHF; DNA: TGTGCCAGCAGCTTAGGGTTTCCGGGGATCGGCAATCAGCCCCAGCATTTT
size: .; J: TRBJ2-1; V: TRBV6-4; D: TRBD2; CDR3: CASSVLAGVNNEQFF; DNA: TGTGCCAGCAGCGTGCTAGCGGGGGTGAACAATGAGCAGTTCTTC
size: .; J: TRBJ2-7; V: TRBV5-5; D: .; CDR3: CASSSFPRDSYEQYF; DNA: TGTGCCAGCAGCTCCTTCCCCAGGGACTCCTACGAGCAGTACTTC
size: .; J: TRBJ2-3; V: TRBV5-1; D: TRBD1; CDR3: CASSSRQGTDTQYF; DNA: TGCGCCAGCAGCTCGCGACAGGGGACAGATACGCAGTATTTT
size: .; J: TRBJ2-3; V: TRBV7-2; D: .; CDR3: CASSLAAQGVDTQYF; DNA: TGTGCCAGCAGCTTAGCCGCGCAGGGAGTAGATACGCAGTATTTT
size: .; J: TRBJ1-4; V: TRBV6-1; D: .; CDR3: CASSEGLNEKLFF; DNA: TGTGCCAGCAGTGAAGGCCTTAATGAAAAACTGTTTTTT
size: few; J: TRBJ1-5; V: TRBV7-9; D: TRBD1; CDR3: CASSSTGVQPQHF; DNA: TGTGCCAGCAGCTCGACAGGGGTTCAGCCCCAGCATTTT
size: .; J: TRBJ2-3; V: TRBV13; D: TRBD2; CDR3: CASSSRRSGGTTDTQYF; DNA: TGTGCCAGCAGCTCCAGGAGGTCCGGGGGGACCACAGATACGCAGTATTTT
size: .; J: TRBJ2-7; V: TRBV5-1; D: .; CDR3: CASSLVTDSYEQYF; DNA: TGCGCCAGCAGCTTGGTGACAGACTCCTACGAGCAGTACTTC
size: .; J: TRBJ2-7; V: TRBV7-8; D: TRBD1; CDR3: CASSPRQGSYEQYF; DNA: TGTGCCAGCAGCCCCCGACAGGGCTCCTACGAGCAGTACTTC
size: .; J: TRBJ1-6; V: TRBV6-5; D: TRBD1; CDR3: CASSLDRVRSPLHF; DNA: TGTGCCAGCAGTCTTGACAGGGTGCGTTCACCCCTCCACTTT
size: .; J: TRBJ1-2; V: TRBV7-2; D: .; CDR3: CASSPARDNGYTF; DNA: TGTGCCAGCAGCCCCGCCAGGGACAATGGCTACACCTTC
size: .; J: TRBJ1-2; V: TRBV2; D: .; CDR3: CASRGATYGYTF; DNA: TGTGCCAGCCGGGGGGCCACTTATGGCTACACCTTC